This entry is about one T cell receptor (beta chain). With random hexamers, roughly 0.5 to 1 ug RNA was reverse transcribed. Each CDR3 protein gets one entry after TCRdb re-called the immunoSEQ multiplex PCR reads with MiXCR. Of about 160,000 distinct CDR3 sequences listed, under 95% are singletons. The data are from a study of CD8 T cells in Susac syndrome. Peripheral blood CD8+ and CD4+ T cells were profiled by TCR beta sequencing. CDR3 length: 12 amino acids. Trimming removed 2 bases at V and 6 bases at J, with 7 bases between. This receptor was taken from a human donor in good health. This chain uses TRBV12-3 or TRBV12-4 with TRBJ1-2; D gene unclear. The sample consisted of CD4+ T cells from PBMCs. CDR3 sequence (DNA): TGTGCCAGCAGTTTAAACTTCGATGGCTACACCTTC. It is translated as CASSLNFDGYTF.